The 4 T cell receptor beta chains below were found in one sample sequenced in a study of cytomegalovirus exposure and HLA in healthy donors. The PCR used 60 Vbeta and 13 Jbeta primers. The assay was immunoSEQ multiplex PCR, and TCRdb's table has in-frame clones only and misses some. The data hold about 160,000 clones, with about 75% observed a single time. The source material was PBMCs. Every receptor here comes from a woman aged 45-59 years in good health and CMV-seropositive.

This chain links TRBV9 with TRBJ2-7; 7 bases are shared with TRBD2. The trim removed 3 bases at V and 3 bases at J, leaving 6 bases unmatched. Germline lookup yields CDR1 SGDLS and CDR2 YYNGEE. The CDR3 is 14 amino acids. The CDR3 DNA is TGTGCCAGCAGCGCCCCCGGGGGGAGCTACGAGCAGTACTTC. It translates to CASSAPGGSYEQYF.

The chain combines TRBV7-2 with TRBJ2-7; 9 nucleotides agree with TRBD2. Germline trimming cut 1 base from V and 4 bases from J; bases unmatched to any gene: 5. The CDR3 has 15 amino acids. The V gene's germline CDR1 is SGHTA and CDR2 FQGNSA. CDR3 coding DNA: TGTGCCAGCAGCTTAGAAGCGGGAGGATTTTACGAGCAGTACTTC. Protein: CASSLEAGGFYEQYF.

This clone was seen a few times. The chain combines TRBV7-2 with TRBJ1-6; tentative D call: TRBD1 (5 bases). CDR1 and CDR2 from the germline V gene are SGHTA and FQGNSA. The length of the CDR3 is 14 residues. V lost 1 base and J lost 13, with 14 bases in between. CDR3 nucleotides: TGTGCCAGCAGCTTAGGGACAAAAAGTCCCCCCCTCCACTTT. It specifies CASSLGTKSPPLHF. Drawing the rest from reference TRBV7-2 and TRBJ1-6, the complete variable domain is GAGVSQSPSNKVTEKGKDVELRCDPISGHTALYWYRQSLGQGLEFLIYFQGNSAPDKSGLPSDRFSAERTGGSVSTLTIQRTQQEDSAVYLCASSLGTKSPPLHFGNGTRLTVT.

Here the CDR3 reads CASSRGRVLGANVLTF. In nucleotides, the CDR3 is TGTGCCAGTAGCCGTGGTCGGGTGTTGGGGGCCAACGTCCTGACTTTC. The rearrangement links TRBV19 to TRBJ2-6; D is uncertain. The length of the CDR3 is 16 residues. V lost 6 bases and J lost 4, with 16 bases in between. Germline CDR1 reads LNHDA; CDR2 reads SQIVND (reference sequence).